This T cell receptor beta chain emerged from a study of blood T cell repertoires in COVID-19. Study in general: T cells, B-cell-depleted T cells, or PBMCs provided the cDNA or gDNA that served as material.

This table comes from immunoSEQ multiplex PCR, and its TCRdb copy is limited to in-frame clones, with some not included. In the table there are about 250,000 clones, about 87% of which are singletons. Ages ranged from about 18 to 89 years, with residence in about two dozen US areas. V shed 5 bases and J shed 3 bases, with 9 bases lying between them. The germline gives CDR1 KGHDR, CDR2 SFDVKD. The CDR3 is 13 amino acids. Specimen: PBMCs or T cells enriched from blood (not recorded which). The chain is built from TRBV24-1 and TRBJ1-2; D not resolved. The clonotype comes from a woman in her forties or fifties who had recovered from COVID-19. The CDR3 loop is CATSAGWDYGYTF. CDR3 nucleotides: TGTGCCACCAGTGCGGGGTGGGACTATGGCTACACCTTC.